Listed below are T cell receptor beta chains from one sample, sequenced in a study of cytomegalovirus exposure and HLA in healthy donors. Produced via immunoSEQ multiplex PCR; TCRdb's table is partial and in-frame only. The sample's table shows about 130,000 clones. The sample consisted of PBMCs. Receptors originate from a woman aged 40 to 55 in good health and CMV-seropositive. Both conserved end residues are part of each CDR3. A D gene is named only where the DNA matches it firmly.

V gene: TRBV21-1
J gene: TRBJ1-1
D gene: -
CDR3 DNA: TGTGCCAGCAGGAGGACAGGGATGAACACTGAAGCTTTCTTT
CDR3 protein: CASRRTGMNTEAFF

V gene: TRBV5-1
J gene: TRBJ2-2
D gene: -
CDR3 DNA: TGCGCCAGCAGCTTTCTAGGAGTTAACACCGGGGAGCTGTTTTTT
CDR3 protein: CASSFLGVNTGELFF

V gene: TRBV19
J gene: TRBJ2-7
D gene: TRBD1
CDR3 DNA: TGTGCCAGTAGTCCAACCGGGACAGCCCTGCCCGAGCAGTACTTC
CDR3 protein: CASSPTGTALPEQYF

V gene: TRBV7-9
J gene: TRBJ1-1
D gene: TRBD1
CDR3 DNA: TGTGCCAGCAGCTTAGTGGACAGGGGATGGACTGAAGCTTTCTTT
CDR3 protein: CASSLVDRGWTEAFF

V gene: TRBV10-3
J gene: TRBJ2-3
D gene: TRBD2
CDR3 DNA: TGTGCCAGCGGGAGGGGTGAATTAGCAGATACGCAGTATTTT
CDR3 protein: CASGRGELADTQYF

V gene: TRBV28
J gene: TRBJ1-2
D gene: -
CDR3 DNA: TGTGCCAGCAGTCCTCGGGGTGGCTACACCTTC
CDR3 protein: CASSPRGGYTF

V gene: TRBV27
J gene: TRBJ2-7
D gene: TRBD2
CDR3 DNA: TGTGCCAGCAGTGTCAGGGGGCCGGGACTAGCGGGAATTTTCTCCTACGAGCAGTACTTC
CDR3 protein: CASSVRGPGLAGIFSYEQYF

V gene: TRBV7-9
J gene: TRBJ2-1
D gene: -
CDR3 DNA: TGTGCCAGCAGCCTAGTTCGGTTGGGCTATGTCTACAATGAGCAGTTCTTC
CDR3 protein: CASSLVRLGYVYNEQFF

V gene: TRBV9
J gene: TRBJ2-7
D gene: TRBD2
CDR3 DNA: TGTGCCAGCAGCTCTGGGACTAGCGGATACTACGAGCAGTACTTC
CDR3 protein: CASSSGTSGYYEQYF

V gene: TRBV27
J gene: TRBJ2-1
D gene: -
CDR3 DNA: TGTGCCAGCAGTTTGGGACTCGACAGGGCGACCAGAAATGAGCAGTTCTTC
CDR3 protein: CASSLGLDRATRNEQFF

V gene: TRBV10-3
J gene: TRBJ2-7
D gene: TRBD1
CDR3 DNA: TGTGCCATCAGTGAGGGACAGGCGACCTACGAGCAGTACTTC
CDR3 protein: CAISEGQATYEQYF

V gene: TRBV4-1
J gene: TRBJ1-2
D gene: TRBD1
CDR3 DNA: TGCGCCAGCAGCCCGACCCCCACCGGGACAGGGAGGTATGGCTACACCTTC
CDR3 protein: CASSPTPTGTGRYGYTF

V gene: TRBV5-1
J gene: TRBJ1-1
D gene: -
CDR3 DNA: TGCGCCAGCAGCTCACGACAGATGTCGAACACTGAAGCTTTCTTT
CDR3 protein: CASSSRQMSNTEAFF

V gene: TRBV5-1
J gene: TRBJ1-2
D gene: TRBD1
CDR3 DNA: TGCGCCAGCAGCTTGGTACAGGGGGGAAGTGGCTACACCTTC
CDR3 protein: CASSLVQGGSGYTF

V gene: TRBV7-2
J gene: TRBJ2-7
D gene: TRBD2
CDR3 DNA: TGTGCCAGCAGCCCGCTGACTAGCGGGACCTACGAGCAGTACTTC
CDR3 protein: CASSPLTSGTYEQYF

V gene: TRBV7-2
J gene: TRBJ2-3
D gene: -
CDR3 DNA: TGTGCCAGCAGGGAGACAGATACGCAGTATTTT
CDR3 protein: CASRETDTQYF

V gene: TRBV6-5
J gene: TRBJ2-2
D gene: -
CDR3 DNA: TGTGCCAGCAGCCAGGGGCTAACCGGGGAGCTGTTTTTT
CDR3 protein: CASSQGLTGELFF

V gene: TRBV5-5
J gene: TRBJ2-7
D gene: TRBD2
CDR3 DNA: TGTGCCAGCAGCTACCGACTAGCGGGAGCGACCTACGAGCAGTACTTC
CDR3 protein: CASSYRLAGATYEQYF

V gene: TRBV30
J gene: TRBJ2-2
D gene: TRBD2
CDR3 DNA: TGTGCCTGGAGTCCCCAGGGAGGGCCGACCGGGGAGCTGTTTTTT
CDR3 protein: CAWSPQGGPTGELFF

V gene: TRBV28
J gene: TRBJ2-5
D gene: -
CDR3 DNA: TGTGCCAGCAGTTTATCTGGGAGGGAGACCCAGTACTTC
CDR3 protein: CASSLSGRETQYF

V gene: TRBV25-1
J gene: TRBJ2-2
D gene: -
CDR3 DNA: TGTGCCAGCACCTCCCTAACGAACACCGGGGAGCTGTTTTTT
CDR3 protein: CASTSLTNTGELFF

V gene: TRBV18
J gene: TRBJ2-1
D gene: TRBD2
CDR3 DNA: TGTGCCAGCTCACCAAGCGGGGAGTACAATGAGCAGTTCTTC
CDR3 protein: CASSPSGEYNEQFF

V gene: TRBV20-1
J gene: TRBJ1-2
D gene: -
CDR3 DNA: TGCAGTGCTAGCAACAATCGTGGCTACACCTTC
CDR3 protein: CSASNNRGYTF

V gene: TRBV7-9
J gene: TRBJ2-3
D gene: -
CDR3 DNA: TGTGCCAGCAGCCGATTTATGACAGAAGCAGATACGCAGTATTTT
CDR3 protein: CASSRFMTEADTQYF

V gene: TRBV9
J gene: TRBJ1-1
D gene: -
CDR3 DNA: TGTGCCAGCAGCGTAGGAACGACAGCCGAAGCTTTCTTT
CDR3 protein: CASSVGTTAEAFF

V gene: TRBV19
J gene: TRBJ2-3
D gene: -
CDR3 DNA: TGTGCCAGTAGTAGCGGTCGCACAGATACGCAGTATTTT
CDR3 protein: CASSSGRTDTQYF

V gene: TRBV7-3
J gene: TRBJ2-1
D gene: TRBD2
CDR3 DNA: TGTGCCAGCAGCTTCTCCGGGACTAGCGGGAGAAATGAGCAGTTCTTC
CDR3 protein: CASSFSGTSGRNEQFF

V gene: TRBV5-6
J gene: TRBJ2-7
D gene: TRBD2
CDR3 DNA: TGTGCCAGCAGCTCTGGCGGGAGCGACGAGCAGTACTTC
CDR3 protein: CASSSGGSDEQYF

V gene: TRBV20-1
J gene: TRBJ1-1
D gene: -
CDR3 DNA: TGCAGTGGACAAAAGAACACTGAAGCTTTCTTT
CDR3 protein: CSGQKNTEAFF

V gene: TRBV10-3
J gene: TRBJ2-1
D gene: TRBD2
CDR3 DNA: TGTGCCATAGAGGCTAGCGGTTACAATGAGCAGTTCTTC
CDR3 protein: CAIEASGYNEQFF

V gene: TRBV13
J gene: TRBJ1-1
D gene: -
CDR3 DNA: TGTGCCAGCAGCTTAAAGGGGGGGGCTGAAGCTTTCTTT
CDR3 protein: CASSLKGGAEAFF

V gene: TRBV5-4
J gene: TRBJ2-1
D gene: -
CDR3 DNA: TGTGCCAGCAGCCGAGACTTGAATGAGCAGTTCTTC
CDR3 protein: CASSRDLNEQFF

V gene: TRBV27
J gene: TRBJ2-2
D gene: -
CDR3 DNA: TGTGCCAGCAGTCCTACAGGGAGAACCACCGGGGAGCTGTTTTTT
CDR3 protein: CASSPTGRTTGELFF

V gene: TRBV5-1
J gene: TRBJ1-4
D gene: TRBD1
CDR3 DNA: TGCGCCAGCAGCCACCGACAGGGCCTTAATGAAAAACTGTTTTTT
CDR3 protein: CASSHRQGLNEKLFF

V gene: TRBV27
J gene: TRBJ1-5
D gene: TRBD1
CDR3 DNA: TGTGCCAGCAGAGACACAGGGGCCAATCAGCCCCAGCATTTT
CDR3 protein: CASRDTGANQPQHF

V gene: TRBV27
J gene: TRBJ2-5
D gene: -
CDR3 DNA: TGTGCCAGCAGCTCCTCCTCAGAGACCCAGTACTTC
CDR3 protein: CASSSSSETQYF

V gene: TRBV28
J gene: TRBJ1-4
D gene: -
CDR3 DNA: TGTGCCAGCAGTTTAGAGGGGCCTGGGGGGTATGAAAAACTGTTTTTT
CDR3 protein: CASSLEGPGGYEKLFF

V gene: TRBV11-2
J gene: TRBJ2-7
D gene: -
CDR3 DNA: TGTGCCAGCAGCTCCGGACGGGGTGCGTACGAGCAGTACTTC
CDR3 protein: CASSSGRGAYEQYF

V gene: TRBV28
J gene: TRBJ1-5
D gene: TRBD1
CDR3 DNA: TGTGCCAGCAGTTTAGGTCTCCGGACAGGACATAGCAATCAGCCCCAGCATTTT
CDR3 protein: CASSLGLRTGHSNQPQHF

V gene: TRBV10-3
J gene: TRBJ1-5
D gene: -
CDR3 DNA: TGTGCCATCAGTGAGACAGGGAATCAGCCCCAGCATTTT
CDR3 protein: CAISETGNQPQHF

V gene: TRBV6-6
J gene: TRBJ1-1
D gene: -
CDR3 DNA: TGTGCCAGCAGAAAACAGGGGAACACTGAAGCTTTCTTT
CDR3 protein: CASRKQGNTEAFF

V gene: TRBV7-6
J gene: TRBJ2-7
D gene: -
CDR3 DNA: TGTGCCAGCAGCCGTGTACAGGGAAGCGAGCAGTACTTC
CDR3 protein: CASSRVQGSEQYF

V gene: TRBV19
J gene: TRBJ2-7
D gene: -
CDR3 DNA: TGTGCCAGTAGTAGCGTACCGCGCGACGAGCAGTACTTC
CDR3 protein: CASSSVPRDEQYF

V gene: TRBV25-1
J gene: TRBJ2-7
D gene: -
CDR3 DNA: TGTGCCAGCAGTGATTTCCGGGAGCAGTACTTC
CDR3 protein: CASSDFREQYF

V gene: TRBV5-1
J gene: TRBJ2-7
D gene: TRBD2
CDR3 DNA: TGCGCCAGCAGTTATGGACTAGCGGGAGTTGACTACGAGCAGTACTTC
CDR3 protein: CASSYGLAGVDYEQYF

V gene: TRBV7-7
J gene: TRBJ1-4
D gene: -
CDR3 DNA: TGTGCTAGCAGCTCTGGTGGAGAACTGTTTTTT
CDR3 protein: CASSSGGELFF

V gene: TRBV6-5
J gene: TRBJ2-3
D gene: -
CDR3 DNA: TGTGCCAGCAGTTACTCCCCCTCCCGCGCAGATACGCAGTATTTT
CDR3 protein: CASSYSPSRADTQYF

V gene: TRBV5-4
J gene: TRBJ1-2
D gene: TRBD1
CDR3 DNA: TGTGCCAGCAGCTTGGATGGACAGGGGGATAACTATGGCTACACCTTC
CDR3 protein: CASSLDGQGDNYGYTF

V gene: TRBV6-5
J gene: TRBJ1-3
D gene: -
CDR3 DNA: TGTGCCAGCAGCCCGGACAGATCTGGAAACACCATATATTTT
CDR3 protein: CASSPDRSGNTIYF

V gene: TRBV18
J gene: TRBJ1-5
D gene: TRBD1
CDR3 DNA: TGTGCCAGCTCAAGCGACAGGGGGGAGTTTCAGCCCCAGCATTTT
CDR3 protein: CASSSDRGEFQPQHF

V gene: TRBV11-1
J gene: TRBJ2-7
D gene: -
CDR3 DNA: TGTGCCAGCAGTTCGGCGACAGGATACCGCTACGAGCAGTACTTC
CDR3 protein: CASSSATGYRYEQYF

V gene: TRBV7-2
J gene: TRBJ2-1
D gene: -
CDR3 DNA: TGTGCCAGCAGCTTAGAGAGGAATGAGCAGTTCTTC
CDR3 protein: CASSLERNEQFF

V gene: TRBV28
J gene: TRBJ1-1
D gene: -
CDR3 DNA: TGTGCCAGCAGTTTTTCTCGGGGGAAGGAAGCTTTCTTT
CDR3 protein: CASSFSRGKEAFF

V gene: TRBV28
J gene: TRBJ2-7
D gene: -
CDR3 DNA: TGTGCCAGTCAGGGGACCCCCTACGAGCAGTACTTC
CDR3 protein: CASQGTPYEQYF

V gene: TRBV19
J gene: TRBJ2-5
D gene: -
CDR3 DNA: TGTGCCAGTAGTTCAGGCGTGGGCCTCTACCGTGAGACCCAGTACTTC
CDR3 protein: CASSSGVGLYRETQYF

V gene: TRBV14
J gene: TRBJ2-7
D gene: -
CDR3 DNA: TGTGCCAGCAGCCGACTGTTTTCGGACTACGAGCAGTACTTC
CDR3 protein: CASSRLFSDYEQYF

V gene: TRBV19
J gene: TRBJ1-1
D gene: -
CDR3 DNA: TGTGCCACCACCTTGGGACACACCACTGAAGCTTTCTTT
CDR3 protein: CATTLGHTTEAFF

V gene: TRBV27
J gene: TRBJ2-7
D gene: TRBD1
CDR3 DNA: TGTGCCAGCAGTTTATCCTCAGGGGGCTCGGCCTACGAGCAGTACTTC
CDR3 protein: CASSLSSGGSAYEQYF

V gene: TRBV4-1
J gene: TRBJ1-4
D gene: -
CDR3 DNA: TGCGCCAGCAGCCAACTCAGCGGGGGTAATGAAAAACTGTTTTTT
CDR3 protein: CASSQLSGGNEKLFF

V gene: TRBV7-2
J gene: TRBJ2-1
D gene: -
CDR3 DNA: TGTGCCAGCAGACCGGGACTCTACAATGAGCAGTTCTTC
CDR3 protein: CASRPGLYNEQFF